Presented here are 23 T cell receptor beta chains from one specimen sequenced in a study of blood T cell repertoires in COVID-19. Clones were read by immunoSEQ multiplex PCR, and TCRdb kept only the in-frame ones, dropping some. The repertoire consists of 150,000 to 200,000 clones, with about 88% occurring once and the leading ten covering 2.1%. The sequencing sample was made of peripheral blood. The receptors were gathered from a man between 65 and 85 years old with active or convalescent COVID-19.

The genes are TRBV5-1 and TRBJ2-7; D may be TRBD1 (6 bases). The germline CDR1 and CDR2 sequences are SGHRS and YFSETQ. CDR3 length equals 12 residues. V gave up 5 bases and J gave up 2 bases, with 8 bases separating them. This chain's CDR3 is CASSTGTYEQYF. CDR3 coding DNA: TGCGCCAGCAGTACAGGGACCTACGAGCAGTACTTC.

This clone was seen a few times. The CDR3, as DNA: TGCGCCAGCAGCCAAGGAGTGTCTCGGTTCGCGGGAAACACCATATATTTT. It yields the protein CASSQGVSRFAGNTIYF. The gene calls are TRBV4-1 and TRBJ1-3; D not certain. Germline CDR1 MGHRA, CDR2 YSYEKL. CDR3 length equals 17 residues. V lost 1 base to trimming and J lost 4 bases, with 17 bases between them.

V is TRBV27 and J is TRBJ1-4; D remains unclear. The germline V gene has CDR1 MNHEY and CDR2 SMNVEV (reference sequence). V shed 8 bases and J shed 0 bases, with 10 bases lying between them. This CDR3 contains 14 residues. The CDR3 DNA reads as TGTGCCAGCCGATCAGTTGCAACTAATGAAAAACTGTTTTTT. This sequence encodes CASRSVATNEKLFF.

This clone was recorded a few times. The V call is TRBV11-2, the J call TRBJ2-2; D is unresolved. CDR3 length: 14 residues. Per the germline V gene, CDR1 is SGHAT and CDR2 is FQNNGV. V was clipped by 1 base and J by 1 base, with 4 bases between them. In nucleotides, the CDR3 is TGTGCCAGCAGCTTAGGTCGGAACACCGGGGAGCTGTTTTTT. Its translation: CASSLGRNTGELFF.

The chain joins TRBV3-1 (or the pseudogene TRBV3-2) to TRBJ1-2; TRBD1 matches at 9 bases. Looked up from germline, CDR1 is LGHDT and CDR2 is YNNKEL (reference sequence). The CDR3 length is 14 residues. J gave up 8 bases and V 1 base, and 5 bases lay outside the gene matches. DNA of the CDR3: TGTGCCAGCAGCCAAGCCGGGACAGGGAAAGGCTACACCTTC. This translates into CASSQAGTGKGYTF.

The chain is built from TRBV2 and TRBJ1-6; tentative D call: TRBD1 (6 bases). Germline V gives CDR1 SNHLY, CDR2 FYNNEI. This CDR3 contains 17 residues. Trimming removed 3 bases from V and 5 bases from J, with 17 bases in between. DNA of the CDR3: TGTGCCAGCAGTGATTCGTTTATGGGACAAGATAATTCACCCCTCCACTTT. Its protein is CASSDSFMGQDNSPLHF.

The rearrangement uses TRBV20-1 and TRBJ1-5, with D tentatively TRBD1 (5 bases). V dropped 3 bases and J dropped 2 bases, with 11 bases sitting between them. The CDR3 loop spans 14 amino acids. Germline lookup yields CDR1 DFQATT and CDR2 SNEGSKA (reference sequence). CDR3 DNA: TGCAGTGCTAGTCCCTCACAGGGCAATCAGCCCCAGCATTTT. The encoded protein is CSASPSQGNQPQHF.

V is TRBV28 and J is TRBJ1-4; D is perhaps TRBD1 (5 bases). Germline V CDR1 and CDR2: MDHEN, SYDVKM. V lost 10 bases, J lost 5 bases, and 17 bases lay in between. The CDR3 has 14 residues. Here the CDR3 DNA reads TGTGCCACCATCCCAGGGCCCGAAAATGAAAAACTGTTTTTT. Amino acid sequence: CATIPGPENEKLFF.

The CDR3 reads CAISGGNPSGGVGSDTQYF. CDR3 DNA sequence: TGTGCCATCAGCGGCGGCAATCCTAGCGGGGGGGTCGGGTCGGATACGCAGTATTTT. This rearrangement joins TRBV10-3 to TRBJ2-3; TRBD2 matches 12 bases. V shed 6 bases and J 6 bases; nucleotides not matched to a gene: 19. The CDR3 has 19 amino acids. The germline V gene has CDR1 ENHRY and CDR2 SYGVKD.

The gene calls are TRBV30 and TRBJ1-6; D is uncertain. V was shortened by 1 base and J by 1 base, with 5 bases between the two germline ends. CDR1 is GTSNPN, CDR2 SVGIG, per germline (reference sequence). The CDR3 spans 14 residues. Written as DNA, the CDR3 is TGTGCCTGGAGTGCGGGATCCTATAATTCACCCCTCCACTTT. This codes for CAWSAGSYNSPLHF.

V and J are TRBV5-5 and TRBJ1-6, with 7 positions matching TRBD1. Germline V lookup: CDR1 SGHKS, CDR2 YYEKEE (reference sequence). This CDR3 has 16 residues. V dropped 4 bases and J dropped 6; count of bases not matched to a gene: 10. The CDR3 region is CASSVDPGQRNSPLHF. The DNA for the CDR3 is TGTGCCAGCAGCGTCGATCCGGGACAGCGTAATTCACCCCTCCACTTT. Combining the CDR3 with reference TRBV5-5 and TRBJ1-6 gives the whole variable domain DAGVTQSPTHLIKTRGQQVTLRCSPISGHKSVSWYQQVLGQGPQFIFQYYEKEERGRGNFPDRFSARQFPNYSSELNVNALLLGDSALYLCASSVDPGQRNSPLHFGNGTRLTVT.

The chain employs TRBV3-1 (or the pseudogene TRBV3-2) and TRBJ2-7; TRBD2 matches 13 bases. The CDR3 loop spans 15 amino acids. With 3 bases clipped from V and 2 bases from J, the junction kept 1 base outside the gene matches. The germline CDR1 and CDR2 sequences are LGHDT and YNNKEL (reference sequence). CDR3 amino acids: CASSHTSGGAYEQYF. As DNA, the CDR3 is TGTGCCAGCAGCCATACTAGCGGGGGGGCCTACGAGCAGTACTTC.

This clone was detected once. The rearrangement uses TRBV12-3 or TRBV12-4 and TRBJ2-7; 11 bases map to TRBD1. CDR3 length equals 13 residues. V shed 5 bases and J 8 bases; nucleotides not matched to a gene: 5. The CDR3 protein is CASSLRTGGKQYF. For the CDR3, the DNA is TGTGCCAGCAGTCTTCGGACAGGGGGCAAGCAGTACTTC.

The chain couples TRBV5-1 to TRBJ2-2, with D unresolved. Germline V gene data show CDR1 as SGHRS and CDR2 as YFSETQ. With 1 base removed from V and 8 bases from J, the gap between germline ends came to 9 bases. This CDR3 contains 13 residues. CDR3 in DNA: TGCGCCAGCAGCTTGTCAGGCCAAGGGGAGCTGTTTTTT. Protein product: CASSLSGQGELFF.

The chain employs TRBV10-3 and TRBJ1-1; a possible D gene is TRBD1 (6 bases). The CDR3 length is 15 residues. Germline V gene lookup returns CDR1 ENHRY and CDR2 SYGVKD. With 11 bases removed from V and 4 bases from J, the gap between germline ends came to 23 bases. The DNA for the CDR3 is TGTGCCTCGCATATTCTCCCTGTGGGGGCCACTGAAGCTTTCTTT. Translating it yields CASHILPVGATEAFF.

The chain recombines TRBV4-3 with TRBJ2-1; 10 nucleotides line up with TRBD2. Per the germline V gene, CDR1 is LGHNA and CDR2 is YSLEER. Unmatched junction bases numbered 8, after V lost 3 bases and J lost 9 bases. This CDR3 has 15 residues. CDR3 protein: CASSQSGGAPGEQFF. CDR3 bases: TGCGCCAGCAGCCAGAGCGGGGGGGCCCCGGGTGAGCAGTTCTTC.

J is TRBJ2-5 and V is TRBV5-6, with a tentative D call TRBD2 (6 bases). There are 17 residues in the CDR3. Germline CDR1 and CDR2: SGHDT and YYEEEE. V was pared by 0 bases and J by 0 bases, with 15 bases between. CDR3 region: CASSLVSLAQYQETQYF. In nucleotides, the CDR3 is TGTGCCAGCAGCTTGGTGTCCCTAGCGCAGTACCAAGAGACCCAGTACTTC.

The rearrangement joins TRBV2 to TRBJ2-7; tentatively, D is TRBD1 (6 bases). Germline-derived CDR1 and CDR2 are SNHLY and FYNNEI. This CDR3 has 13 amino acids. With 4 bases removed from V and 2 bases from J, the gap between germline ends came to 9 bases. The CDR3, as DNA: TGTGCCAGCAGTGGGGACATTACCTACGAGCAGTACTTC. This translates into CASSGDITYEQYF.

The V and J genes are TRBV6-5 and TRBJ2-2, with a weak D call TRBD1 (6 bases). V gave up 6 bases and J gave up 10 bases, with 15 bases separating them. This CDR3 has 13 residues. The V gene's germline CDR1 is MNHEY and CDR2 SVGAGI. CDR3 nucleotides: TGTGCCAGCAGCCGGGACATTGTATTGGAGCTGTTTTTT. This codes for CASSRDIVLELFF.

This chain uses TRBV28 with TRBJ2-3, with a weak D call TRBD1 (6 bases). CDR3 size: 13 residues. The V and J ends lost 5 bases and 6 bases respectively, with 12 bases between them. Per the germline V gene, CDR1 is MDHEN and CDR2 is SYDVKM. In DNA form, the CDR3 reads TGTGCCAGCAGTCCCCATCAGGGGGATACGCAGTATTTT. Translating gives CASSPHQGDTQYF. Using reference TRBV28 and TRBJ2-3 for the parts outside the CDR3, the full variable domain is DVKVTQSSRYLVKRTGEKVFLECVQDMDHENMFWYRQDPGLGLRLIYFSYDVKMKEKGDIPEGYSVSREKKERFSLILESASTNQTSMYLCASSPHQGDTQYFGPGTRLTVL.

The chain employs TRBV7-2 and TRBJ2-5; 14 positions agree with TRBD2. V dropped 8 bases and J dropped 5; count of bases not matched to a gene: 4. CDR3 size: 14 residues. CDR1 and CDR2 (germline): SGHTA, FQGNSA. The CDR3, as DNA: TGTGCCAGCCGGACTAGCGGGGGGAGTGAGACCCAGTACTTC. This sequence encodes CASRTSGGSETQYF.

V gene TRBV7-6 combines with J gene TRBJ2-3; D might be TRBD1 (6 bases). Trimming left V 5 bases short and J 4 bases short, with 16 bases between. The CDR3 has 15 amino acids. From germline, CDR1 is SGHVS and CDR2 FNYEAQ. CDR3: CASSPLSRGADTQYF. CDR3 coding DNA: TGTGCCAGCAGCCCGCTGTCCAGGGGCGCAGATACGCAGTATTTT.

This clone was recorded only once. The J gene is TRBJ2-5, the V gene TRBV6-5; a possible D gene is TRBD1 (5 bases). Germline V CDR1 and CDR2: MNHEY, SVGAGI. This CDR3 region has 13 residues. V lost 6 bases to trimming and J lost 2 bases, with 10 bases between them. The CDR3, as DNA: TGTGCCAGCAGATCAGACAGTCAAGAGACCCAGTACTTC. This codes for CASRSDSQETQYF.